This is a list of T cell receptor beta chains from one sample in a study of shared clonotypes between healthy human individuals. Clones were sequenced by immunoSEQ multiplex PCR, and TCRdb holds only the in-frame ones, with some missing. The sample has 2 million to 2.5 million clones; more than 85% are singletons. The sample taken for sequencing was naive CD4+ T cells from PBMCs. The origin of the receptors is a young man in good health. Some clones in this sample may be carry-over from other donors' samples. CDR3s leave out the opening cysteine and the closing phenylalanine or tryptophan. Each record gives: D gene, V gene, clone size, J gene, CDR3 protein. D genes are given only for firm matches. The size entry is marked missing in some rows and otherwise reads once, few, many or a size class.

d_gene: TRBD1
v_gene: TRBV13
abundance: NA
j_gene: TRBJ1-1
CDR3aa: ASSFPTGWETEAF

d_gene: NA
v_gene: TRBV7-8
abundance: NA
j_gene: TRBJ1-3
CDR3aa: ASSPRRERSGNTIY

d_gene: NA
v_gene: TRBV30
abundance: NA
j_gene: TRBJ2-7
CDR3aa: AVGQGGYEQY

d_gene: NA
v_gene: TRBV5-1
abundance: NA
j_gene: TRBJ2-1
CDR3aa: ASSSLSSYNEQF

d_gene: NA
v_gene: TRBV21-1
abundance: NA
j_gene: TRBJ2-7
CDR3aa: ASSEGQGTAPLYEQY

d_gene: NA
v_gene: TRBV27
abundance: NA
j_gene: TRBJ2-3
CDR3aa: ASSLGGGSGSDTQY

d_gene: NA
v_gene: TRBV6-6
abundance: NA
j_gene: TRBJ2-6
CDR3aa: ASSGSSGANVLT

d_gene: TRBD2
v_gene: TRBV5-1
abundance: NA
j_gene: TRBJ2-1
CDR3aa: ASSLGLAGGPYNEQF

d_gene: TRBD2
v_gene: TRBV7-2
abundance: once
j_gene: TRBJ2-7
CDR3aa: ASSPGLAGYEQY

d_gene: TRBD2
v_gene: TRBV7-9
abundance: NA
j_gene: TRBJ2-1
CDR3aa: ASSFLAGSYNEQF

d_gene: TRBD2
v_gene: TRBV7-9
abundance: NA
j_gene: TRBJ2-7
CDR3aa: ASSLVGELAGGPLFEQY

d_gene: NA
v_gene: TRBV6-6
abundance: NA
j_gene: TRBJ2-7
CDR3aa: ASSYSAGLSYEQY

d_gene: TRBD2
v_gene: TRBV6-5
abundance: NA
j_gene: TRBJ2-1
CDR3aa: ASSYGTRPYNEQF

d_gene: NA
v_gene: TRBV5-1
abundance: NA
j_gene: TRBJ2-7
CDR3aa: ASSWQETYEQY

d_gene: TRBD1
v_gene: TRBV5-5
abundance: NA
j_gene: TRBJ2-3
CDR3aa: ASSLVGQGARDTDTQY

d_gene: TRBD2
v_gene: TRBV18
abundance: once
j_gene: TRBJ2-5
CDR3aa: ASSPLREAGETQY

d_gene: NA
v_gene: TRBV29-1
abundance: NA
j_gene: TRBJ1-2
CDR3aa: SDRDQGGRGYT

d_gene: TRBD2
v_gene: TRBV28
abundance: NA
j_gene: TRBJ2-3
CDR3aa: ASSREYGTDTQY

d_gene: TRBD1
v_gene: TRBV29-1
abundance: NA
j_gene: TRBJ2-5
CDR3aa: SAAGTGSSQETQY

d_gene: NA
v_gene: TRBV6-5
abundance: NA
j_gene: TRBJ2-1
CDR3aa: ASSYSMLGEQF

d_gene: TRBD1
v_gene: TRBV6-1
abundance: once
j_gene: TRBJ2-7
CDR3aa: ASSEARGRTYEQY

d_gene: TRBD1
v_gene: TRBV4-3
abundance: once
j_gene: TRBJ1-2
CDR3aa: ASSQEQGAHYGYT

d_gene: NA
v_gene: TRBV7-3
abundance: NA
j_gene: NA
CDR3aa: ASSLGYSSYNEQF

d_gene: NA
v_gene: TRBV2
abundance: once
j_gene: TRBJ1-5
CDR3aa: ASSVGPPRDQPQH

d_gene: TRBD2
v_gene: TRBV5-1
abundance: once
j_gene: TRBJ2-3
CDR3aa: ASRTIAGSGTDTQY

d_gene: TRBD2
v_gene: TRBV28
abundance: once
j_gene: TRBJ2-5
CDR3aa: ASSSSGWGTQY

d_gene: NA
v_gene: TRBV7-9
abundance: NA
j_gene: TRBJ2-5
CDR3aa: ASSFDKAIQYQETQY

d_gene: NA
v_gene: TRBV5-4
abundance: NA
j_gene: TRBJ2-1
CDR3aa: ASSTMRLGEQF

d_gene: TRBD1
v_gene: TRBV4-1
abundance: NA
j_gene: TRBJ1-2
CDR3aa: ASSPSGQLPINYGYT

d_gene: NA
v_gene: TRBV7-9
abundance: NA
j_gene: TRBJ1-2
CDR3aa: ASSLALGVNYGYT

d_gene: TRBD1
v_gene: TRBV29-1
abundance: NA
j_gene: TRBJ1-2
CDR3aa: SVDGTDNGYT

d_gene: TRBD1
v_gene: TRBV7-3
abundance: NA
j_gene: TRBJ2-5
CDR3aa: ASSLDRAEIQY

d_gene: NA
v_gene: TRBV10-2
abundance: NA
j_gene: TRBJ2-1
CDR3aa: ASSGDLGLRPEQF

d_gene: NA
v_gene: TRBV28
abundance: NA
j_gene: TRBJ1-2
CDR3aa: ASSLLGGPYGYT

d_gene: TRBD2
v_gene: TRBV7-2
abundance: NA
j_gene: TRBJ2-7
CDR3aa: ASSLLAGFYEQY

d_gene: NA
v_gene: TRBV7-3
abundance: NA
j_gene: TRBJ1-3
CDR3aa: ASSPLGGPGNTIY

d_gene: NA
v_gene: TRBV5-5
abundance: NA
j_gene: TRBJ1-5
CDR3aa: ASSLAGGDQPQH

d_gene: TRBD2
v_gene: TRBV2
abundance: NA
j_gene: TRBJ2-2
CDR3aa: ASSDGLAGGLTGELF

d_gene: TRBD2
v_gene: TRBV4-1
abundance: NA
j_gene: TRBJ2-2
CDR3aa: ASSQPSGRAYTGELF

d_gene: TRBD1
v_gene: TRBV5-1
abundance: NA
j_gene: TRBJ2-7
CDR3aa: ASSPTGGLLHEQY

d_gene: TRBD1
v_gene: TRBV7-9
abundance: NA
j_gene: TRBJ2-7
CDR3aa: ASSLAFPTGGLSSEQY

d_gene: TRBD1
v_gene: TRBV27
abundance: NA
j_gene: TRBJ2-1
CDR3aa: ASREDRASYNEQF

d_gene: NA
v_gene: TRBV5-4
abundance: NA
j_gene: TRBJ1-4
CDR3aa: ASSFYANEKLF

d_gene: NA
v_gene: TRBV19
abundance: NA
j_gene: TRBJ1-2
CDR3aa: ASSILGGSYGYT

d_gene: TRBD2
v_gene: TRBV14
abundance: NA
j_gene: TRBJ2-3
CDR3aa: ASSQEQGTRVGDTQY

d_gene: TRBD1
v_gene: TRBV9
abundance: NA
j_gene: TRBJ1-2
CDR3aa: ASNGLRDGQDHGYT

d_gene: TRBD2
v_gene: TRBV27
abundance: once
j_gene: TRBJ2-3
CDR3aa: ASSLKTSGSPDTQY

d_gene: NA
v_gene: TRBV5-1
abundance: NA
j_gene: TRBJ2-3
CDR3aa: ASSVESPDTQY

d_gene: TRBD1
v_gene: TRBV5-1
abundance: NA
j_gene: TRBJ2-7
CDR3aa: ASTSGTGRDEQY

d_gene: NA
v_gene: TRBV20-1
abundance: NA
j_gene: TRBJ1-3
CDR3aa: SAPRGDTIY

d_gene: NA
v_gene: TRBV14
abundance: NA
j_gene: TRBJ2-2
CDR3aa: ASSQDFGSGELF

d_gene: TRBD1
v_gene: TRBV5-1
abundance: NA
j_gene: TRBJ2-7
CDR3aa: ASSEGQDPYEQY

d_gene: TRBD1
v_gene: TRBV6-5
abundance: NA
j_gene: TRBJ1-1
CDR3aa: ASIRQGGTEAF

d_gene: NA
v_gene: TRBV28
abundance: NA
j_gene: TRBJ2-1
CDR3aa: ASSTYGTAANEQF

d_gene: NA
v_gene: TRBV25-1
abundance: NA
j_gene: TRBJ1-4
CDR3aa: ASSEYSSQRGTNEKLF

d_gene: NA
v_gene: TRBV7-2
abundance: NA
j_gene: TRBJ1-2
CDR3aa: ASSLGGSSYGYT

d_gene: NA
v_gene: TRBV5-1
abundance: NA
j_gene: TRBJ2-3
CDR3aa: ASSLRGQGTDTQY

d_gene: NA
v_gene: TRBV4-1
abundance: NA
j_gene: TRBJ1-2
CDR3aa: ASSQGLESYGYT

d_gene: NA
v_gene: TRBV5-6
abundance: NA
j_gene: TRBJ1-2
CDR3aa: ASRYRQTANYGYT

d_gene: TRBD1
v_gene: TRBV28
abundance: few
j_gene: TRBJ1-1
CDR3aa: ASPDRANGEAF